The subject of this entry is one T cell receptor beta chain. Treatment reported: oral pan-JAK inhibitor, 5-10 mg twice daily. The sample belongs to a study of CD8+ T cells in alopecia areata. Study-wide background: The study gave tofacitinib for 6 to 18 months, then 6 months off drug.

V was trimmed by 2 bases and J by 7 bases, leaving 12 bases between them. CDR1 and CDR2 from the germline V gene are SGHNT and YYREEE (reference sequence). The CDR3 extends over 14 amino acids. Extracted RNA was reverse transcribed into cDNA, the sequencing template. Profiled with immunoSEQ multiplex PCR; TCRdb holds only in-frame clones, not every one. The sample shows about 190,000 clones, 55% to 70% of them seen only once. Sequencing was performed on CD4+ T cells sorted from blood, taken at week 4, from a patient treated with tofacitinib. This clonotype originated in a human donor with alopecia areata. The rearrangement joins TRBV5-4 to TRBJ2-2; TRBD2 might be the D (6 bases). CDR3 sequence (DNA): TGTGCCAGCAGCTTCGGGCTAGCGAACGGGGAGCTGTTTTTT. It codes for CASSFGLANGELFF.